The rows below give T cell receptor beta chains drawn from one sample of a study of T-cell memory formation after mild COVID-19. Each CDR3 protein is one row after TCRdb ran MiXCR on the 5' RACE reads. The sample includes 200,000 to 300,000 distinct CDR3 sequences, approximately 9% of them seen just once. Sequenced input: PBMCs or a T cell subset sorted from them (not recorded which). These receptors were obtained from a man younger than 30 who had mild COVID-19 (a few samples of this study predate the infection). Cell type and time point are not known. Each CDR3 is given with its conserved first and last residue. D genes are given only for firm matches. For some rows the clone size is stated as once, few or many, or as a class when expanded; others skip it.

cdr3_nt: TGTGCCAGCTCACCACAGTTGGGGACTAACTATGGCTACACCTTC; cdr3_aa: CASSPQLGTNYGYTF; clone_size: few; j_call: TRBJ1-2; d_call: NA; v_call: TRBV18
cdr3_nt: TGCAGTGCTAGGTCCCAGAGCTATAATTCACCCCTCCACTTT; cdr3_aa: CSARSQSYNSPLHF; clone_size: few; j_call: TRBJ1-6; d_call: NA; v_call: TRBV20-1
cdr3_nt: TGCGCCAGCAGCCCGGAAGCAACAGATACGCAGTATTTT; cdr3_aa: CASSPEATDTQYF; clone_size: few; j_call: TRBJ2-3; d_call: NA; v_call: TRBV5-1
cdr3_nt: TGTGCCAGCAGTTTCCGTACAGGCCTTTATAGCAATCAGCCCCAGCATTTT; cdr3_aa: CASSFRTGLYSNQPQHF; clone_size: few; j_call: TRBJ1-5; d_call: NA; v_call: TRBV12-3/TRBV12-4
cdr3_nt: TGCGCCAGCAGGGTCTCCACTGAAGCTTTCTTT; cdr3_aa: CASRVSTEAFF; clone_size: NA; j_call: TRBJ1-1; d_call: NA; v_call: TRBV5-1
cdr3_nt: TGTGCCAGCAGCCTCCTTACTAGCGGGGAGTCCAATGAGCAGTTCTTC; cdr3_aa: CASSLLTSGESNEQFF; clone_size: few; j_call: TRBJ2-1; d_call: TRBD2; v_call: TRBV5-6
cdr3_nt: TGTGCCAGCAGTGACTCGACTAGCGGGGGGGATGAGCAGTTCTTC; cdr3_aa: CASSDSTSGGDEQFF; clone_size: many; j_call: TRBJ2-1; d_call: TRBD2; v_call: TRBV6-4
cdr3_nt: TGTGCCAGCAGATCGAGCGGGGGGGCCCATATTGAGCAGTTCTTC; cdr3_aa: CASRSSGGAHIEQFF; clone_size: many; j_call: TRBJ2-1; d_call: TRBD2; v_call: TRBV11-2
cdr3_nt: TGCAGTGCTAGGTGGGCCCCGGGCCTCGGAGAGACCCAGTACTTC; cdr3_aa: CSARWAPGLGETQYF; clone_size: NA; j_call: TRBJ2-5; d_call: NA; v_call: TRBV20-1
cdr3_nt: TGTGCCAGCAGCTGGGGGGGCCGAGAGACCCAGTACTTC; cdr3_aa: CASSWGGRETQYF; clone_size: NA; j_call: TRBJ2-5; d_call: NA; v_call: TRBV7-8
cdr3_nt: TGTGCCATCAGTACGGGACTAGCGGAACGCACAGATACGCAGTATTTT; cdr3_aa: CAISTGLAERTDTQYF; clone_size: NA; j_call: TRBJ2-3; d_call: TRBD2; v_call: TRBV10-3
cdr3_nt: TGCGCCAGCAGCCTCGGACTGAGCTCTAATGAAAAACTGTTTTTT; cdr3_aa: CASSLGLSSNEKLFF; clone_size: NA; j_call: TRBJ1-4; d_call: NA; v_call: TRBV4-3
cdr3_nt: TGTGCCAGTAGTGTGGACCTAAAGTACTATGGCTACACCTTC; cdr3_aa: CASSVDLKYYGYTF; clone_size: few; j_call: TRBJ1-2; d_call: NA; v_call: TRBV19
cdr3_nt: TGCGCCAGCAGCTTGGCGTCTAGCGGGGACTCCTACAATGAGCAGTTCTTC; cdr3_aa: CASSLASSGDSYNEQFF; clone_size: NA; j_call: TRBJ2-1; d_call: TRBD2; v_call: TRBV5-1
cdr3_nt: TGTGCCATCAGTGACACTAGCGGGGGGCCTAGCTCCTACGAGCAGTACTTC; cdr3_aa: CAISDTSGGPSSYEQYF; clone_size: NA; j_call: TRBJ2-7; d_call: TRBD2; v_call: TRBV10-3
cdr3_nt: TGTGCCAGCAGCCAGGGACTTCCTCAAGAGACCCAGTACTTC; cdr3_aa: CASSQGLPQETQYF; clone_size: few; j_call: TRBJ2-5; d_call: NA; v_call: TRBV3-1
cdr3_nt: TGCGCCAGCAGCCCAACAGACGGGATTGACTATGGCTACACCTTC; cdr3_aa: CASSPTDGIDYGYTF; clone_size: many; j_call: TRBJ1-2; d_call: NA; v_call: TRBV5-1
cdr3_nt: TGTGCCAGCAGGGGGACAGGGGGCGACTATGGCTACACCTTC; cdr3_aa: CASRGTGGDYGYTF; clone_size: NA; j_call: TRBJ1-2; d_call: TRBD1; v_call: TRBV6-5
cdr3_nt: TGCGCCAGCAGCTTGGTCGGAGGAGCAGGGCGACAAGTCGCTTTCTTT; cdr3_aa: CASSLVGGAGRQVAFF; clone_size: NA; j_call: TRBJ1-1; d_call: NA; v_call: TRBV5-1
cdr3_nt: TGCGCCAGCACCAACGGACTAGCGGGGCTCAGCTACAATGAGCAGTTCTTC; cdr3_aa: CASTNGLAGLSYNEQFF; clone_size: NA; j_call: TRBJ2-1; d_call: TRBD2; v_call: TRBV5-1
cdr3_nt: TGCGCCAGCAGCTTGGATGCGGGGAAGAAGCCTGGAAACACCATATATTTT; cdr3_aa: CASSLDAGKKPGNTIYF; clone_size: many; j_call: TRBJ1-3; d_call: NA; v_call: TRBV5-1
cdr3_nt: TGTGCCAGCAGTTGCCGCGGACAGGGGAGCTCCTACGAGCAGTACTTC; cdr3_aa: CASSCRGQGSSYEQYF; clone_size: few; j_call: TRBJ2-7; d_call: TRBD1; v_call: TRBV6-8
cdr3_nt: TGCGCCAGCAGCCACCGGGTGTCTCCTAGCACAGATACGCAGTATTTT; cdr3_aa: CASSHRVSPSTDTQYF; clone_size: NA; j_call: TRBJ2-3; d_call: NA; v_call: TRBV5-1
cdr3_nt: TGTGCCAGCAGCCTTACAGGGGGCGTAAACTATGGCTACACCTTC; cdr3_aa: CASSLTGGVNYGYTF; clone_size: NA; j_call: TRBJ1-2; d_call: TRBD1; v_call: TRBV7-9
cdr3_nt: TGTGCCAGCAGCGTAGATACGACAGGGGGGCATAGCTATGGCTACACCTTC; cdr3_aa: CASSVDTTGGHSYGYTF; clone_size: NA; j_call: TRBJ1-2; d_call: TRBD1; v_call: TRBV9
cdr3_nt: TGTGCCAGCAGCGATCATCCCCCCGGGACGGAATATGGCTACACCTTC; cdr3_aa: CASSDHPPGTEYGYTF; clone_size: NA; j_call: TRBJ1-2; d_call: NA; v_call: TRBV7-2
cdr3_nt: TGTGCCAGCAGCTTAGAGTCATCGGGGAGACGTGGCTACACCTTC; cdr3_aa: CASSLESSGRRGYTF; clone_size: few; j_call: TRBJ1-2; d_call: NA; v_call: TRBV7-9
cdr3_nt: TGCAGCGTTGGTGGGACGGAGACCCAGTACTTC; cdr3_aa: CSVGGTETQYF; clone_size: few; j_call: TRBJ2-5; d_call: NA; v_call: TRBV29-1
cdr3_nt: TGTGCCAGCAGCTTGGCCGGGCAGGCGGGCTCCTACGAGCAGTACTTC; cdr3_aa: CASSLAGQAGSYEQYF; clone_size: NA; j_call: TRBJ2-7; d_call: NA; v_call: TRBV5-4
cdr3_nt: TGCGCCAGCAGTGAGTCGATGAAGGGGGATGAGCAGTTCTTC; cdr3_aa: CASSESMKGDEQFF; clone_size: few; j_call: TRBJ2-1; d_call: NA; v_call: TRBV10-1
cdr3_nt: TGTGCCAGCAGCCTGGACAGGAGGTTCCCTGAAGCTTTCTTT; cdr3_aa: CASSLDRRFPEAFF; clone_size: NA; j_call: TRBJ1-1; d_call: TRBD1; v_call: TRBV7-2
cdr3_nt: TGTGCCAGCAGCCAAGATTTGTCGGGTTATCAGCCCCAGCATTTT; cdr3_aa: CASSQDLSGYQPQHF; clone_size: NA; j_call: TRBJ1-5; d_call: NA; v_call: TRBV3-1
cdr3_nt: TGCAGTGCTAGAGGGCGGGGAGACAGCTCCTACGAGCAGTACTTC; cdr3_aa: CSARGRGDSSYEQYF; clone_size: few; j_call: TRBJ2-7; d_call: NA; v_call: TRBV20-1
cdr3_nt: TGTGCCAGCAGCGTAGGCCAGTCTGGAAACACCATATATTTT; cdr3_aa: CASSVGQSGNTIYF; clone_size: few; j_call: TRBJ1-3; d_call: NA; v_call: TRBV9
cdr3_nt: TGTGCCAGCAGGGGTGTAACCATCAATGAGCAGTTCTTC; cdr3_aa: CASRGVTINEQFF; clone_size: NA; j_call: TRBJ2-1; d_call: NA; v_call: TRBV6-2/TRBV6-3
cdr3_nt: TGTGCCAGCAGTTATTGGACTAGCGGGGTGCGGGCCCAGTACTTC; cdr3_aa: CASSYWTSGVRAQYF; clone_size: few; j_call: TRBJ2-5; d_call: TRBD2; v_call: TRBV6-5
cdr3_nt: TGTGCCAGCAGCTTGGGGTATCTTAAGAACACTGAAGCTTTCTTT; cdr3_aa: CASSLGYLKNTEAFF; clone_size: few; j_call: TRBJ1-1; d_call: NA; v_call: TRBV5-6
cdr3_nt: TGCAGCGTTGAGTCGACAGGTGGCACTGAAGCTTTCTTT; cdr3_aa: CSVESTGGTEAFF; clone_size: NA; j_call: TRBJ1-1; d_call: NA; v_call: TRBV29-1
cdr3_nt: TGTGCCAGCAGTTTAAGGGTAAACAATGAGCAGTTCTTC; cdr3_aa: CASSLRVNNEQFF; clone_size: many; j_call: TRBJ2-1; d_call: NA; v_call: TRBV12-3/TRBV12-4
cdr3_nt: TGTGCCAGCAGCCCTCAGGGGGTCAGAAAGACCCAGTACTTC; cdr3_aa: CASSPQGVRKTQYF; clone_size: NA; j_call: TRBJ2-5; d_call: TRBD1; v_call: TRBV7-2
cdr3_nt: TGTGCCAGCAGTCACCGACAGGGCCGCAATGAGCAGTTCTTC; cdr3_aa: CASSHRQGRNEQFF; clone_size: few; j_call: TRBJ2-1; d_call: TRBD1; v_call: TRBV6-5
cdr3_nt: TGTGCCAGCAGCTTAGCCCAATACAATGAGCAGTTCTTC; cdr3_aa: CASSLAQYNEQFF; clone_size: many; j_call: TRBJ2-1; d_call: NA; v_call: TRBV7-2
cdr3_nt: TGTGCCAGCAGCTTAGTGACTCCTGGGGCCAACGTCCTGACTTTC; cdr3_aa: CASSLVTPGANVLTF; clone_size: once; j_call: TRBJ2-6; d_call: NA; v_call: TRBV11-2
cdr3_nt: TGTGCCAGCAGCCGATTGAAGGGGACTAATGAAAAACTGTTTTTT; cdr3_aa: CASSRLKGTNEKLFF; clone_size: NA; j_call: TRBJ1-4; d_call: NA; v_call: TRBV3-1
cdr3_nt: TGTGCCAGCAGTTTATTCCCCTCCTACGAGCAGTACTTC; cdr3_aa: CASSLFPSYEQYF; clone_size: NA; j_call: TRBJ2-7; d_call: NA; v_call: TRBV12-3/TRBV12-4
cdr3_nt: TGTGCCAGCAGTCCTCGGACGCGGGAGACCCAGTACTTC; cdr3_aa: CASSPRTRETQYF; clone_size: few; j_call: TRBJ2-5; d_call: NA; v_call: TRBV27